This T cell receptor beta chain is from a study of Ad26.COV2.S vaccination and SARS-CoV-2 variants. About the study: The COV1001 Ad26.COV2.S trial arm included the donor. The vaccine Ad26.COV2.S was put into the muscle once, or twice with 56 days between.

Sequencing used immunoSEQ multiplex PCR; TCRdb keeps in-frame clones, though not all of them. This repertoire shows 300,000 to 350,000 clones, roughly 90% found once; its top ten account for around 5.5%. The treatment is: roughly 18 received Ad26.COV2.S at low or high dose, single or two shots; a few received placebo; per-sample allocation not given. Specimen acquisition occurred on day 63 following the initial vaccine or placebo injection. The study, taken as a whole, reports: The breadth of spike-specific CD8+ and CD4+ T cell responses after vaccination was reportedly substantial. Total T cell responses were possibly underestimated by TCR breadth and depth analyses.

Concerning this clone: The antigen remains unidentified.

The CDR3 has 15 residues. V lost 3 bases, J lost 2 bases, and 3 bases stayed unmatched. In germline, CDR1 is KGHSH, CDR2 LQKENI. The receptor's source is a person aged 18-65 years who received the Ad26.COV2.S COVID-19 vaccine or a placebo. The chain employs TRBV18 and TRBJ1-3; the match to TRBD1 covers 8 bases. This material consisted of peripheral blood, taken in a trial of Ad26.COV2.S vaccine versus placebo. The CDR3 loop reads CASSPGTGPGNTIYF. CDR3 sequence (DNA): TGTGCCAGCTCACCTGGGACAGGTCCTGGAAACACCATATATTTT.